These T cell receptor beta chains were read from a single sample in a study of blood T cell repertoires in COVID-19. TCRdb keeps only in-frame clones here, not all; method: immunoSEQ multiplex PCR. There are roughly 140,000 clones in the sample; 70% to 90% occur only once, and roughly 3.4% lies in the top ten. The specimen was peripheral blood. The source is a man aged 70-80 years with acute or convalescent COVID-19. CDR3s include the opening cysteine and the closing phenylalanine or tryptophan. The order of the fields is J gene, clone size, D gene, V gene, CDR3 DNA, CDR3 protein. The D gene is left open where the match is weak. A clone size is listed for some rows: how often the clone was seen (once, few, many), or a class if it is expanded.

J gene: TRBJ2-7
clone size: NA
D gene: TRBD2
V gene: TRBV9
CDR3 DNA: TGTGCCAGCAGCGTAGCTGTAGCGGGAGTTGACGAGCAGTACTTC
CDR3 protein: CASSVAVAGVDEQYF

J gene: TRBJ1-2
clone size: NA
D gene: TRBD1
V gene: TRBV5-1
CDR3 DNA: TGCGCCAGCAGCTTACGGACAGGGGAATTGGGCTACACCTTC
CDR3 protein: CASSLRTGELGYTF

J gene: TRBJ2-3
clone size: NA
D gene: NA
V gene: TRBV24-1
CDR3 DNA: TGTGCCACCAGTGACCTTTCGACAGGTAGCACAGATACGCAGTATTTT
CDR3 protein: CATSDLSTGSTDTQYF

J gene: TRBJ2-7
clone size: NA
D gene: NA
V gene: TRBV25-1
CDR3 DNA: TGTGCCAGCAGGAGCGGTTCCTACGAGCAGTACTTC
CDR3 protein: CASRSGSYEQYF

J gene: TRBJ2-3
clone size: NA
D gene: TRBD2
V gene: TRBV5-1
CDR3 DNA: TGCGCCAGCAGCTTGGATCCAGCGGGAGGAGGAGGGGATACGCAGTATTTT
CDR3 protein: CASSLDPAGGGGDTQYF

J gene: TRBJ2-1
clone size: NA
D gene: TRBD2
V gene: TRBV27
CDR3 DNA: TGTGCCAGCAGTCCCTGGACTAGCGGGAATAATGAGCAGTTCTTC
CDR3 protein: CASSPWTSGNNEQFF

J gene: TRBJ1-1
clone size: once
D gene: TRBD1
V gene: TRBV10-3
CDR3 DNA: TGTGCCATCAGCGATCGACAGGGACGGAACACTGAAGCTTTCTTT
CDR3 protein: CAISDRQGRNTEAFF

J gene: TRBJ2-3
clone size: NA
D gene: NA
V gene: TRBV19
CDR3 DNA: TGTGCCAGTAGTATTTACGGGGTTATTGAAGATACGCAGTATTTT
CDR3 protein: CASSIYGVIEDTQYF

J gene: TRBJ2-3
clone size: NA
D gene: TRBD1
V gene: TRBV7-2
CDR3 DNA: TGTGCCAGCAGCTTTCCGACAGGGGGCAGAGATACGCAGTATTTT
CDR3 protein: CASSFPTGGRDTQYF

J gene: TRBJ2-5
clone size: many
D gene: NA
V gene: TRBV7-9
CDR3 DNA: TGTGCCAGCAGCTTACGGGGAAGCGGTCAAGAGACCCAGTACTTC
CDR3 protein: CASSLRGSGQETQYF

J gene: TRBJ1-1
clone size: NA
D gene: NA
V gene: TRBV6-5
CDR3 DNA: TGTGCCAGCAGTTACTCGACAGGAAACACTGAAGCTTTCTTT
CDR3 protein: CASSYSTGNTEAFF

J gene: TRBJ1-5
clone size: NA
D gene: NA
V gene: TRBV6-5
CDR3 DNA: TGTGCCAGCACCCTTGGGGGGATGTCTCAGCCCCAGCATTTT
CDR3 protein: CASTLGGMSQPQHF

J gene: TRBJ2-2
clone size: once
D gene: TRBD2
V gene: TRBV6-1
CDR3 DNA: TGTGCCAGCAAAGGGACTAGCAACTCCGGGGAGCTGTTTTTT
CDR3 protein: CASKGTSNSGELFF

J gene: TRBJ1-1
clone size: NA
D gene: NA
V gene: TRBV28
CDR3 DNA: TGTGCCAGCAGTCCTACGGGGGGGCGTACTGAAGCTTTCTTT
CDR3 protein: CASSPTGGRTEAFF

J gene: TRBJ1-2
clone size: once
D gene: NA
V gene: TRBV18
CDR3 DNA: TGTGCCAGCTCACCCGCACGGGGGGGAGACTATGGCTACACCTTC
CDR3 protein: CASSPARGGDYGYTF

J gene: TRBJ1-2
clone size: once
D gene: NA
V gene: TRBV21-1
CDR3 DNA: TGTGCCAGCAGGGGCCCCTGCTATGGCTACACCTTC
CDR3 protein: CASRGPCYGYTF

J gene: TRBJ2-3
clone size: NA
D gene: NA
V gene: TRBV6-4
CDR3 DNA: TGTGCCAGCAGTGACAGGCAGGGCACAGATACGCAGTATTTT
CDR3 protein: CASSDRQGTDTQYF

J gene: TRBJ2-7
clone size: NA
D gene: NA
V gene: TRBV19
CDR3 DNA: TGTGCCAGTAGTATAGAACAGGGCCACGAGCAGTACTTC
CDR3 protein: CASSIEQGHEQYF

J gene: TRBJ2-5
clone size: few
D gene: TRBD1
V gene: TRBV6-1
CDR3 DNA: TGTGCCAGCAGTGAGCAAAGGGGCAGGGGGCAAGAGACCCAGTACTTC
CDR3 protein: CASSEQRGRGQETQYF

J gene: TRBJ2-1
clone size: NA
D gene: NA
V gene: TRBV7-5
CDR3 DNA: TGTGCCAGAAGCTTGTTGGACAGGGAGGCCTACAATGAGCAGTTCTTC
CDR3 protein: CARSLLDREAYNEQFF

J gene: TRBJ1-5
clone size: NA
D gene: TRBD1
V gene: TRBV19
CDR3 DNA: TGTGCCAGTAGTATTGAGGACAGGGGTCAGCCCCAGCATTTT
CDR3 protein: CASSIEDRGQPQHF

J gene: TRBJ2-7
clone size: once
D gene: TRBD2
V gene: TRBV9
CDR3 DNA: TGTGCCAGCAGCGTAGCGCCTAGCGGCTACGAGCAGTACTTC
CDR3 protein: CASSVAPSGYEQYF

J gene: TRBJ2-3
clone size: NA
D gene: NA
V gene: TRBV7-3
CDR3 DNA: TGTGCCAGCAGCTTAAGCTTCAGTTCAGATACGCAGTATTTT
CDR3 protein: CASSLSFSSDTQYF

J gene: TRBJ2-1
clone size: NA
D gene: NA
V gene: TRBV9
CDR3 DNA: TGTGCCAGCAGCGTAGCGGGGAATGAGCAGTTCTTC
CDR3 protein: CASSVAGNEQFF

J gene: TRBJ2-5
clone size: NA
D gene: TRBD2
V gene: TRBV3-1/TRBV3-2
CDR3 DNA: TGTGCCAGCAGCCACCCACTAGCGGGAGGGCAAGAGACCCAGTACTTC
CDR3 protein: CASSHPLAGGQETQYF

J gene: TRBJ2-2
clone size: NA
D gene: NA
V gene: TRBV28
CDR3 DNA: TGTGCCAGCAGATCGACTCCGAACACCGGGGAGCTGTTTTTT
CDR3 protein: CASRSTPNTGELFF

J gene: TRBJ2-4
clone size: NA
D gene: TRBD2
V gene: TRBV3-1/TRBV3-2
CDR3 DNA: TGTGCCAGCAGCCGAGTACTAGCGGGAGTTGGGAAAAACATTCAGTACTTC
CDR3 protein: CASSRVLAGVGKNIQYF

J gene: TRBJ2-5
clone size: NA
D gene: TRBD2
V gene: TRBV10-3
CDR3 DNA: TGTGCCATCAAATCCGGGACTAGCGGATGGGGGGAGACCCAGTACTTC
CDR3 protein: CAIKSGTSGWGETQYF

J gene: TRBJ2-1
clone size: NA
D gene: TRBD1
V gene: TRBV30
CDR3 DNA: TGTGCCTGGAGTGTAGGGGGCCGGGACAATGAGCAGTTCTTC
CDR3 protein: CAWSVGGRDNEQFF

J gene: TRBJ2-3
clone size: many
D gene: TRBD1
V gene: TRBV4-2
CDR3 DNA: TGTGCCAGCAGCCCGATGTTTGGCCAGGGGGTTCGCATATTTGGCACAGATACGCAGTATTTT
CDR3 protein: CASSPMFGQGVRIFGTDTQYF

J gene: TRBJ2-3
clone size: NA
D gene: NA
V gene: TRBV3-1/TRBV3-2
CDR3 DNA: TGTGCCAGCAGCCTAAGCGGAGGGAGCGGAGGATATTTT
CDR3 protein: CASSLSGGSGGYF

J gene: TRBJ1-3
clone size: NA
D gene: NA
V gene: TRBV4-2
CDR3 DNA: TGTGCCAGCAGCCAAGAAGAGGCTGGAAACACCATATATTTT
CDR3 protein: CASSQEEAGNTIYF

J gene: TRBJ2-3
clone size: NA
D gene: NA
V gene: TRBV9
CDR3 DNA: TGTGCCAGCAGCCCAGAAGCAGATACGCAGTATTTT
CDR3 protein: CASSPEADTQYF

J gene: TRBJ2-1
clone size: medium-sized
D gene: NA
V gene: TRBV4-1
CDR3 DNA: TGCGCCAGCAGCCACCGGGGGTCCTACAATGAGCAGTTCTTC
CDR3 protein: CASSHRGSYNEQFF

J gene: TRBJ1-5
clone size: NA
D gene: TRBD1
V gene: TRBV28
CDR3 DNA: TGTGCCAGCATCCGGACAGGGTCACGCAATCAGCCCCAGCATTTT
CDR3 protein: CASIRTGSRNQPQHF

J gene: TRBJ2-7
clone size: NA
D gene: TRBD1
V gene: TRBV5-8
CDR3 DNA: TGTGCCAGCAGCCAGGGACAGTCCTACGAGCAGTACTTC
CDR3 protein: CASSQGQSYEQYF

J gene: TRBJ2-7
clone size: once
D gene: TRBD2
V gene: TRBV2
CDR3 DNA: TGTGCCAGCAGTCCTCAGACTAGCGGGAGTTACGAGCAGTACTTC
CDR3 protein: CASSPQTSGSYEQYF

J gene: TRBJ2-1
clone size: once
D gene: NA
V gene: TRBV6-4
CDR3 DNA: TGTGCCAGCAGTGAGGAGCTCCGCGGGGAGCAGTTCTTC
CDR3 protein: CASSEELRGEQFF

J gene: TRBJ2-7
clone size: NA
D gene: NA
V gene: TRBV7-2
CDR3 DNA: TGTGCCAGCAGCTTAGCACAAAATCTCTACGAGCAGTACTTC
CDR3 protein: CASSLAQNLYEQYF

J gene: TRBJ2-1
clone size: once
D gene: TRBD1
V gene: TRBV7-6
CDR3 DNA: TGTGCCAGCAGCACCGGACAGGGGGCATACAATGAGCAGTTCTTC
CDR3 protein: CASSTGQGAYNEQFF

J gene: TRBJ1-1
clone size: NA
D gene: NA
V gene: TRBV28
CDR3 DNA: TGTGCCAGCAGCCCTCAGGCGGGAAAGTACACTGAAGCTTTCTTT
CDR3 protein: CASSPQAGKYTEAFF

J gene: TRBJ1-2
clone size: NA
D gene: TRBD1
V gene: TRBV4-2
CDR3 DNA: TGTGCCAGCAGCCAAGGGAATCCGGGACAGCTCTATGGCTACACCTTC
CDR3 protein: CASSQGNPGQLYGYTF